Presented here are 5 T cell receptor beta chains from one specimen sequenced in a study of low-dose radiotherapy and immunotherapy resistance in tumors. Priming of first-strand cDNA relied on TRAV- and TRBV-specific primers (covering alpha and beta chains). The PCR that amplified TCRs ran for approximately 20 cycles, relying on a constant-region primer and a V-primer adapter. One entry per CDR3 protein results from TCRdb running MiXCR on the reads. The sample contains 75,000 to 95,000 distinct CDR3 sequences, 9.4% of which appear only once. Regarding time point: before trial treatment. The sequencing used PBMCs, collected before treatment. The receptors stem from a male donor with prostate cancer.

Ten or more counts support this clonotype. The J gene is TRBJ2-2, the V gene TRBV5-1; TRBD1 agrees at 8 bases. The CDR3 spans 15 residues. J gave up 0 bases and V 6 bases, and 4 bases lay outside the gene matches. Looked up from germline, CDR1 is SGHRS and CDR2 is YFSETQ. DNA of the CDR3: TGCGCCAGCACCCCGGACAGGGCGAACACCGGGGAGCTGTTTTTT. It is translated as CASTPDRANTGELFF.

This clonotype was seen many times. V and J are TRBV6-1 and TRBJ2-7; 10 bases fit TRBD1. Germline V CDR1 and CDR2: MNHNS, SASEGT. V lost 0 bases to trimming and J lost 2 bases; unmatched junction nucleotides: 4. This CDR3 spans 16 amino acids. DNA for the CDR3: TGTGCCAGCAGTGAAGCTGGACAGGGGGTCCCCTACGAGCAGTACTTC. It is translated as CASSEAGQGVPYEQYF.

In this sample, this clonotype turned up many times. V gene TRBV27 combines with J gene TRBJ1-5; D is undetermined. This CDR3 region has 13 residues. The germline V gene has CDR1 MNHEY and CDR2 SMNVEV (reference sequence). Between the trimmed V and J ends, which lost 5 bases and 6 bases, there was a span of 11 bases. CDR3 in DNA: TGTGCCAGCAGTCCTTATCCCGGTCAGCCCCAGCATTTT. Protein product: CASSPYPGQPQHF.

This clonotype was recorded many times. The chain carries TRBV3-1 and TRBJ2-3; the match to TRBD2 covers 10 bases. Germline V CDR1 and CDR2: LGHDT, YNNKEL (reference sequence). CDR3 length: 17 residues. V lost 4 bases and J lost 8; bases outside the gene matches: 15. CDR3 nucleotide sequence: TGTGCCAGCAGCCCCACCGGGACTAGCGCCGTTTTCAGTACGCAGTATTTT. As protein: CASSPTGTSAVFSTQYF.

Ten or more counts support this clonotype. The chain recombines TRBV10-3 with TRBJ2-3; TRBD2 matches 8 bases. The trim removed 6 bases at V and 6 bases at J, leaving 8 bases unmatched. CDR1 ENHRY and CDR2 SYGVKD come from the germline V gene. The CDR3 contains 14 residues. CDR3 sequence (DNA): TGTGCCATCAGCCGGGCGGGAGGAGCGGATACGCAGTATTTT. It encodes CAISRAGGADTQYF.